The T cell receptor beta chain described here comes from a study of T-cell reconstitution after alpha-beta-depleted transplantation in children. The CDR3 runs 14 residues. CDR1 WSHSY and CDR2 SAAADI come from the germline V gene. V dropped 8 bases and J dropped 13 bases, with 23 bases sitting between them. Unique molecular identifiers were incorporated during preparation of the TCRbeta library. TCRdb itself ran the PCR reads through MiXCR, one entry per CDR3 protein. The data show about 580,000 distinct CDR3 sequences, with roughly 23% seen just once and 13% to 15% held by the top ten. The rearrangement joins TRBV10-2 to TRBJ2-2; D is ambiguous. The clonotype was recovered from a boy in the first two years of life who had a stem cell transplant for acute myeloid leukemia, so the T cells may come from the graft donor. Sequencing was performed on PBMCs, mostly from graft donor cells, taken 360 days after TCRalphabeta/CD19-depleted stem cell transplant. The chain's CDR3 is CASSLPAPSRGLFF. CDR3 nucleotides: TGCGCCAGCTCGCTCCCAGCTCCGTCTAGAGGGCTGTTTTTT.